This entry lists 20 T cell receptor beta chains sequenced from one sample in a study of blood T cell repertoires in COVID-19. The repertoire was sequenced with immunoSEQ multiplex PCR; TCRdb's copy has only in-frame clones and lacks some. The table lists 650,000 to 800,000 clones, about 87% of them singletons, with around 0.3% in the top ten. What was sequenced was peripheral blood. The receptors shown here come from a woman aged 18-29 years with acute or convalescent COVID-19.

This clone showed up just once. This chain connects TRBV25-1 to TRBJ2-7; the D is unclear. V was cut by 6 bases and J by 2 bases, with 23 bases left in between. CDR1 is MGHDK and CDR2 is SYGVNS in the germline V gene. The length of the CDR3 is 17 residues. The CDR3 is CASSGDFPHHLTYEQYF. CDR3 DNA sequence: TGTGCCAGCAGCGGCGACTTCCCACACCACTTAACCTACGAGCAGTACTTC.

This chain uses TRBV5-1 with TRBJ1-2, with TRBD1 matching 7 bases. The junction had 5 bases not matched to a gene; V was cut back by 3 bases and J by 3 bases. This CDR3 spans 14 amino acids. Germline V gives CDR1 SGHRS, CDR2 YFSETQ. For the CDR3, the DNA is TGCGCCAGCAGCTCTACAGGGGTATACTATGGCTACACCTTC. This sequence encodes CASSSTGVYYGYTF.

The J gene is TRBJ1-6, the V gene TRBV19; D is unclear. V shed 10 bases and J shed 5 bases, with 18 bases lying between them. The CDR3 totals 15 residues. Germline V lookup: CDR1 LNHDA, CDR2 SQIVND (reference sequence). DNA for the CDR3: TGTGCCACCGCGAAACGGGGTATGGATAATTCACCCCTCCACTTT. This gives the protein CATAKRGMDNSPLHF.

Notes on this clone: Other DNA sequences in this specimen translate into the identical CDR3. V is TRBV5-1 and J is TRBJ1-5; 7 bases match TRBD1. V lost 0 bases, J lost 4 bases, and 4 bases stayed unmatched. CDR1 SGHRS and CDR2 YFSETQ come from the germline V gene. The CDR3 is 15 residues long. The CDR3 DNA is TGCGCCAGCAGCTTGGCCGGGACAGATAATCAGCCCCAGCATTTT. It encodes CASSLAGTDNQPQHF.

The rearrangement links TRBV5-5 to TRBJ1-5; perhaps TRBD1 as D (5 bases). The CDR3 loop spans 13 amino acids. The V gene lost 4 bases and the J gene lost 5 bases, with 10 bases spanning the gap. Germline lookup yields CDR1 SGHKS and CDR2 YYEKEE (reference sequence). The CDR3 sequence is CASSVQGHQPQHF. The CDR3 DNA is TGTGCCAGCAGCGTCCAGGGTCATCAGCCCCAGCATTTT.

The CDR3 sequence is CATEDRRRYYGYTF. In nucleotides, the CDR3 is TGTGCCACCGAAGACAGACGTCGGTATTATGGCTACACCTTC. The rearrangement links TRBV15 to TRBJ1-2, with D perhaps TRBD1 (5 bases). V gave up 8 bases and J gave up 5 bases, with 18 bases separating them. Germline V lookup: CDR1 LNHNV, CDR2 YYDKDF (reference sequence). The CDR3 is 14 residues long.

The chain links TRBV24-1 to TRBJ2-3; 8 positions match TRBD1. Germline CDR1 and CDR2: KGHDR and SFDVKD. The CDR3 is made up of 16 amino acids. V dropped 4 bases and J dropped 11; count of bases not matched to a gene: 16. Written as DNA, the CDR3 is TGTGCCACCAGTGACACGACAGGGACAGGACCTGGTAGGCAGTATTTT. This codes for CATSDTTGTGPGRQYF.

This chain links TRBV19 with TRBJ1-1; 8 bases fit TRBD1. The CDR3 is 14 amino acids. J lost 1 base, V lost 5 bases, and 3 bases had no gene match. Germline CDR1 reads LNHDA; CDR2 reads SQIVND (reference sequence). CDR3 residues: CASSAQGANTEAFF. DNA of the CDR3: TGTGCCAGTAGTGCGCAGGGGGCGAACACTGAAGCTTTCTTT.

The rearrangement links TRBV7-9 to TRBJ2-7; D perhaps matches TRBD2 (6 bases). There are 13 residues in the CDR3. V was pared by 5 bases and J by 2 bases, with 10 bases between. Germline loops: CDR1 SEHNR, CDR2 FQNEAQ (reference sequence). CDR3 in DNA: TGTGCCAGCAGCCGACAGCGGGCCTACGAGCAGTACTTC. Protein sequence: CASSRQRAYEQYF.

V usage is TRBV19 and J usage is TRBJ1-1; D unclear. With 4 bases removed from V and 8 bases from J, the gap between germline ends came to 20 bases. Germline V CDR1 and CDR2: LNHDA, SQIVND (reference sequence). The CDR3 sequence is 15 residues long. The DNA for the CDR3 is TGTGCCAGTAGTACCCTTAGTCAGCGGACGCGGGAAGCTTTCTTT. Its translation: CASSTLSQRTREAFF.

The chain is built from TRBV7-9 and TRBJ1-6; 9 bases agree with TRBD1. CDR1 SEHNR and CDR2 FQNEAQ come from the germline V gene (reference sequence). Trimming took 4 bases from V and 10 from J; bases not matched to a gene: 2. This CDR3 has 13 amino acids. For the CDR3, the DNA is TGTGCCAGCAGCTGGGACAGGGTGTCACCCCTCCACTTT. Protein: CASSWDRVSPLHF.

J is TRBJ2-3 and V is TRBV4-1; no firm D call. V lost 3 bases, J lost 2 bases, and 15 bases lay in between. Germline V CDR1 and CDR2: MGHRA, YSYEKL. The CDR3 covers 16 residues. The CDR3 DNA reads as TGCGCCAGCAGCCAGTCCGACTCCCTACCCACAGATACGCAGTATTTT. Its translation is CASSQSDSLPTDTQYF.

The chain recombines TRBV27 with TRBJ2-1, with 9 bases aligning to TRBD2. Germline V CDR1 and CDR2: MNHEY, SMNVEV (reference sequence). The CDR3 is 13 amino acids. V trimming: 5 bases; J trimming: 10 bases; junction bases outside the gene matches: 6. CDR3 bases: TGTGCCAGCAGTCCGGGACTAGCTGGGGAGCAGTTCTTC. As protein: CASSPGLAGEQFF.

The CDR3 nucleotides are TGTGCCAGCAGTAGACTAGCGGGGGCCCCAGATACGCAGTATTTT. Amino acids: CASSRLAGAPDTQYF. This sequence joins TRBV6-2 or TRBV6-3 and TRBJ2-3, with 12 bases fitting TRBD2. The CDR3 has 15 residues. Germline V gene lookup returns CDR1 MNHEY and CDR2 SVGEGT. Trimming cost V 5 bases and J 4 bases; bases outside gene matches: 4.

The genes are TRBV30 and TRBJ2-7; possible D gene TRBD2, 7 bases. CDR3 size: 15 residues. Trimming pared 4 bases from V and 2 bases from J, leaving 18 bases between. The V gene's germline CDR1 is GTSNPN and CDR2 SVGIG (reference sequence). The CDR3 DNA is TGTGCCTGGACTAGGGGGGGGGTCTCAACCTACGAGCAGTACTTC. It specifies CAWTRGGVSTYEQYF.

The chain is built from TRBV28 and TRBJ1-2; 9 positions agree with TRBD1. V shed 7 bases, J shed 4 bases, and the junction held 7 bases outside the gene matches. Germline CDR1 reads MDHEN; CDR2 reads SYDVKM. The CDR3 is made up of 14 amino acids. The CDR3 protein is CASTLTGGSYGYTF. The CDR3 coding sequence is TGTGCCAGCACTCTTACAGGGGGCAGCTATGGCTACACCTTC.

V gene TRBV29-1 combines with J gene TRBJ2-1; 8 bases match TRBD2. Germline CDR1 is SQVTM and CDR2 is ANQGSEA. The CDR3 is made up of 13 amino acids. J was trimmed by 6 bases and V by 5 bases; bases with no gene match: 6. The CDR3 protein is CSVQGGLGNEQFF. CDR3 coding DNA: TGCAGCGTTCAAGGGGGACTAGGCAATGAGCAGTTCTTC.

The CDR3 region has the DNA TGTGCCAGTACCTCCGGACAGGGAGGCCAGCCCCAGCATTTT. This gives the protein CASTSGQGGQPQHF. The chain joins TRBV19 to TRBJ1-5; TRBD1 agrees at 8 bases. The CDR3 is 14 residues long. Looked up from germline, CDR1 is LNHDA and CDR2 is SQIVND (reference sequence). V lost 7 bases to trimming and J lost 7 bases; unmatched junction nucleotides: 9.

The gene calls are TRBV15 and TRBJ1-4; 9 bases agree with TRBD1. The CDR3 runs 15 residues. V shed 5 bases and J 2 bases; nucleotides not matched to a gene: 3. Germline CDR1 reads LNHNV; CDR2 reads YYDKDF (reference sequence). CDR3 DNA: TGTGCCACCAGCCCACAGGGGGCGACTAATGAAAAACTGTTTTTT. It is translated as CATSPQGATNEKLFF.

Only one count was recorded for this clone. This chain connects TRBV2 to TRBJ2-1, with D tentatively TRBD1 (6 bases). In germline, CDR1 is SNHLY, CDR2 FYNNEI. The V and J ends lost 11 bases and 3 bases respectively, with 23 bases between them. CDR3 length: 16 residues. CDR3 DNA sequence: TGTGCCTTCCCCCCGCCCCCTGGGGGCCTCTACAATGAGCAGTTCTTC. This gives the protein CAFPPPPGGLYNEQFF.